One sample yielded the 30 T cell receptor beta chains listed below, sequenced in a study of blood T cell repertoires in COVID-19. Some clones are missing from TCRdb's copy, which holds only in-frame ones; the method was immunoSEQ multiplex PCR. This sample has 210,000 or so clones; approximately 85% occur once, and the top ten carry approximately 5.1%. The sample consisted of peripheral blood. All receptors come from a woman between 65 and 79 years old with active or convalescent COVID-19.

This clone was detected only once. This chain joins TRBV6-5 and TRBJ2-2, with TRBD1 as a possible D gene (5 bases). Germline CDR1 reads MNHEY; CDR2 reads SVGAGI. The CDR3 extends over 16 amino acids. The V gene lost 4 bases and the J gene lost 2 bases, with 14 bases spanning the gap. The CDR3, as DNA: TGTGCCAGCAGTTTCGAAGCAGGGCTTAACACCGGGGAGCTGTTTTTT. Amino acid sequence: CASSFEAGLNTGELFF.

Here the CDR3 reads CASSKSPTDTQYF. CDR3 coding DNA: TGTGCCAGCAGCAAAAGCCCCACGGATACGCAGTATTTT. The chain carries TRBV21-1 and TRBJ2-3; the D call in the table, TRBD2, was not verified against the DNA. TRBV21-1 is a pseudogene. The CDR3 runs 13 residues.

The J gene is TRBJ2-7, the V gene TRBV29-1, with TRBD2 matching 7 bases. V lost 4 bases and J lost 4; bases outside the gene matches: 7. Germline assignment: CDR1 SQVTM and CDR2 ANQGSEA. The CDR3 extends over 13 amino acids. The CDR3 loop reads CSVGEGGAYEQYF. The CDR3 DNA reads TGCAGCGTTGGGGAGGGAGGGGCTTACGAGCAGTACTTC.

The chain uses TRBV5-1 and TRBJ2-2; the match to TRBD1 covers 7 bases. Germline V lookup: CDR1 SGHRS, CDR2 YFSETQ. The trim removed 7 bases at V and 7 bases at J, leaving 10 bases unmatched. This CDR3 region has 14 residues. CDR3 protein: CASGAGTVGGELFF. The CDR3 DNA reads as TGCGCCAGCGGCGCCGGGACAGTCGGCGGGGAGCTGTTTTTT.

This clone has just one count. The rearrangement links TRBV21-1 to TRBJ2-3; TRBD2, as called in the table, went unchecked against the DNA. TRBV21-1 is classified as a pseudogene. There are 14 residues in the CDR3. The CDR3 sequence is CATPGSSSTDTQYF. CDR3 DNA: TGTGCCACCCCGGGTAGTTCTAGCACAGATACGCAGTATTTT.

The chain combines TRBV9 with TRBJ2-3, with 7 bases matching TRBD2. The CDR3 has 16 amino acids. Germline assignment: CDR1 SGDLS and CDR2 YYNGEE. The J segment lost 0 bases and the V segment lost 3 bases, leaving 7 bases of the junction unmatched. The CDR3 DNA sequence: TGTGCCAGCAGCGGTCCCTCTAGCGGAAGCACAGATACGCAGTATTTT. It codes for CASSGPSSGSTDTQYF.

The V gene is TRBV19, the J gene TRBJ2-4; TRBD2 matches 16 bases. The length of the CDR3 is 19 residues. Germline CDR1 and CDR2: LNHDA and SQIVND (reference sequence). After removal of 0 bases from V and 3 bases from J, the junction contained 5 bases not matched to a gene. The CDR3 DNA reads TGTGCCAGTAGTATAGATCACGGGACTAGCGGGAGGGGCAAAAACATTCAGTACTTC. It specifies CASSIDHGTSGRGKNIQYF.

The rearrangement joins TRBV5-1 to TRBJ2-5; TRBD1 matches 9 bases. Germline assignment: CDR1 SGHRS and CDR2 YFSETQ. V shed 4 bases and J 5 bases; nucleotides not matched to a gene: 6. This CDR3 spans 14 amino acids. CDR3 sequence (DNA): TGCGCCAGCAGCCTACAGGGGGCGTTGGAGACCCAGTACTTC. Its translation is CASSLQGALETQYF.

The J gene is TRBJ2-7, the V gene TRBV20-1; 8 nucleotides align to TRBD2. The germline CDR1 and CDR2 sequences are DFQATT and SNEGSKA (reference sequence). V lost 3 bases and J lost 0; bases outside the gene matches: 10. The CDR3 is made up of 16 amino acids. The CDR3 DNA reads TGCAGTGCTAGTATACTAGCGGACGTCAACTCCTACGAGCAGTACTTC. It translates to CSASILADVNSYEQYF.

V usage is TRBV4-1 and J usage is TRBJ1-4, with D maybe TRBD1 (6 bases). This CDR3 contains 19 residues. V shed 3 bases and J shed 7 bases, with 27 bases lying between them. Germline lookup yields CDR1 MGHRA and CDR2 YSYEKL. Here the CDR3 DNA reads TGCGCCAGCAGCCATCCTTTCGGGAGGACACCCATAGGGGGTGAAAAACTGTTTTTT. Its protein is CASSHPFGRTPIGGEKLFF.

This rearrangement joins TRBV19 to TRBJ2-4, with TRBD2 matching over 10 bases. Germline assignment: CDR1 LNHDA and CDR2 SQIVND (reference sequence). V trimming: 4 bases; J trimming: 6 bases; junction bases outside the gene matches: 9. The CDR3 loop spans 16 amino acids. In DNA, the CDR3 is TGTGCCAGTAGTAAAGCTAGCGGGAGATCCCTAAACATTCAGTACTTC. Translating it yields CASSKASGRSLNIQYF.

The gene calls are TRBV2 and TRBJ2-1; D gene uncertain. Germline lookup yields CDR1 SNHLY and CDR2 FYNNEI. Trimming removed 5 bases at V and 8 bases at J, with 19 bases between. This CDR3 spans 15 amino acids. CDR3 sequence: CASSTNLIFGYEQFF. The CDR3 DNA sequence: TGTGCCAGCAGTACCAATCTCATTTTCGGGTATGAGCAGTTCTTC.

The rearrangement uses TRBV30 and TRBJ2-5; 14 bases agree with TRBD2. The V gene end was trimmed by 5 bases and the J gene end by 5 bases; junction bases not matched to a gene: 13. Looked up from germline, CDR1 is GTSNPN and CDR2 is SVGIG (reference sequence). CDR3 length: 17 residues. Here the CDR3 DNA reads TGTGCCTGGTCCTACGGGACTAGCGGGAGTGATGGGGAGACCCAGTACTTC. It encodes CAWSYGTSGSDGETQYF.

This chain links TRBV20-1 with TRBJ2-1, with TRBD2 matching 14 bases. V dropped 3 bases and J dropped 7; count of bases not matched to a gene: 5. The CDR3 totals 15 residues. CDR1 is DFQATT, CDR2 SNEGSKA, per germline (reference sequence). The CDR3 region has the DNA TGCAGTGCTAGTCCCGGGACTAGCGGGAGTAATGAGCAGTTCTTC. Encoded protein: CSASPGTSGSNEQFF.

The chain uses TRBV3-1 (or the pseudogene TRBV3-2) and TRBJ2-2; D unresolved. Germline values: CDR1 LGHDT, CDR2 YNNKEL (reference sequence). The V end lost 6 bases, the J end lost 5 bases, and 4 bases lay between the germline ends. The CDR3 contains 11 residues. CDR3 region: CASSLTGELFF. The CDR3 coding sequence is TGTGCCAGCAGTCTGACCGGGGAGCTGTTTTTT.

A few counts support this clone. Other nucleotide sequences in the sample specify the same CDR3. This sequence joins TRBV4-2 and TRBJ2-2, with TRBD2 matching 9 bases. Per the germline V gene, CDR1 is LGHNA and CDR2 is YNFKEQ. The CDR3 runs to 17 residues. Losses at the gene ends were 0 bases for V and 3 bases for J; bases not matched to a gene: 5. Written as DNA, the CDR3 is TGTGCCAGCAGCCAAGACCGGACTAGCGATGACACCGGGGAGCTGTTTTTT. Residues: CASSQDRTSDDTGELFF.

CDR3 loop: CASSPQQNSPLHF. CDR3 bases: TGTGCCAGCAGTCCCCAACAGAATTCACCCCTCCACTTT. The chain couples TRBV12-3 or TRBV12-4 to TRBJ1-6; D is unclear. This CDR3 has 13 amino acids. V gave up 5 bases and J gave up 7 bases, with 9 bases separating them.

This clone is categorized as large. The CDR3 nucleotides read TGTGCCAGCCTAAGTAGCTCTGGAAACACCATATATTTT. Protein sequence: CASLSSSGNTIYF. The chain uses TRBV28 and TRBJ1-3; no definite D call. The CDR3 covers 13 residues. Trimming left V 8 bases short and J 0 bases short, with 8 bases between. Germline lookup yields CDR1 MDHEN and CDR2 SYDVKM.

This chain joins TRBV24-1 and TRBJ2-1; TRBD2 matches 16 bases. Germline trimming cut 5 bases from V and 7 bases from J; bases unmatched to any gene: 13. The CDR3 length is 19 residues. CDR1 KGHDR and CDR2 SFDVKD come from the germline V gene. CDR3 DNA: TGTGCCACCAGTGGACCGGGACTAGCGGGAGGGCCGAGTGGGAATGAGCAGTTCTTC. Its translation is CATSGPGLAGGPSGNEQFF.

This chain joins TRBV6-5 and TRBJ1-1, with D possibly TRBD1 on 5 matching bases. This CDR3 comprises 15 residues. The germline V and J ends were trimmed by 6 bases and 0 bases, with 14 bases remaining between them. Germline V gene data show CDR1 as MNHEY and CDR2 as SVGAGI. The CDR3 loop is CASSPPAGMNTEAFF. The CDR3 DNA is TGTGCCAGCAGCCCCCCCGCAGGGATGAACACTGAAGCTTTCTTT.

V gene TRBV6-1 combines with J gene TRBJ1-5, with no clear D. Trimming stripped 1 base from V and 1 base from J, with 20 bases between. There are 19 residues in the CDR3. The germline V gene has CDR1 MNHNS and CDR2 SASEGT. The CDR3: CASSEGPRMRKPSNQPQHF. The CDR3 DNA reads as TGTGCCAGCAGTGAAGGTCCGCGGATGAGGAAGCCCAGCAATCAGCCCCAGCATTTT.

This clone was seen only once. The chain is built from TRBV28 and TRBJ2-1; 12 bases agree with TRBD1. The CDR3 totals 16 residues. V was clipped by 6 bases and J by 8 bases; unmatched bases: 11. Germline V gives CDR1 MDHEN, CDR2 SYDVKM. The CDR3 sequence: CASRSGTGGLSHEQFF. In DNA, the CDR3 is TGTGCCAGCAGAAGTGGGACAGGGGGCTTGAGTCATGAGCAGTTCTTC. Complete variable domain (other parts from reference TRBV28 and TRBJ2-1): DVKVTQSSRYLVKRTGEKVFLECVQDMDHENMFWYRQDPGLGLRLIYFSYDVKMKEKGDIPEGYSVSREKKERFSLILESASTNQTSMYLCASRSGTGGLSHEQFFGPGTRLTVL.

The chain employs TRBV20-1 and TRBJ1-1, with no clear D. The CDR3 loop spans 13 amino acids. Germline CDR1 reads DFQATT; CDR2 reads SNEGSKA (reference sequence). Trimming removed 3 bases at V and 5 bases at J, with 13 bases between. The CDR3 protein is CSASIDSVTEAFF. CDR3 coding DNA: TGCAGTGCTAGTATTGATTCAGTGACTGAAGCTTTCTTT.

This clone was seen once. This chain uses TRBV29-1 with TRBJ2-6, with a possible D match to TRBD2 (6 bases). Between the trimmed V and J ends, which lost 6 bases and 1 base, there was a span of 13 bases. CDR1 is SQVTM and CDR2 is ANQGSEA in the germline V gene. This CDR3 comprises 15 residues. The CDR3: CSVGRRESGANVLTF. The CDR3 coding sequence is TGCAGCGTGGGGCGGAGGGAATCTGGGGCCAACGTCCTGACTTTC.

This chain connects TRBV4-1 to TRBJ2-3; 8 positions match TRBD2. The germline V gene has CDR1 MGHRA and CDR2 YSYEKL. V gave up 4 bases and J gave up 6 bases; unmatched junction bases: 9. This CDR3 has 15 residues. CDR3 residues: CASSPGGEGPDTQYF. The CDR3 DNA sequence: TGCGCCAGCAGCCCGGGGGGGGAGGGGCCGGATACGCAGTATTTT.

This chain links TRBV21-1 with TRBJ2-2; the D call of TRBD1 is as the table states it, not checked on the DNA. TRBV21-1 represents a pseudogene. The CDR3 spans 18 residues. The chain's CDR3 is CASSKGPGHYWDTGELFF. Here the CDR3 DNA reads TGTGCCAGCAGCAAAGGTCCGGGACACTACTGGGACACCGGGGAGCTGTTTTTT.

CDR3 nucleotide sequence: TGTGCCAGCAGCCCCATTACGGACAGGGGGCTTTCCTATAATTCACCCCTCCACTTT. Protein: CASSPITDRGLSYNSPLHF. V gene TRBV11-2 combines with J gene TRBJ1-6; TRBD1 agrees at 11 bases. This CDR3 spans 19 amino acids. Unmatched junction bases numbered 10, after V lost 5 bases and J lost 1 base. Germline CDR1 is SGHAT and CDR2 is FQNNGV.

V usage is TRBV29-1 and J usage is TRBJ1-2; possibly TRBD1 for D (6 bases). The V gene lost 7 bases and the J gene lost 2 bases, with 11 bases spanning the gap. The CDR3 runs 12 residues. CDR1 SQVTM and CDR2 ANQGSEA come from the germline V gene. The CDR3 reads CSALTGNYGYTF. The CDR3 DNA sequence: TGCAGCGCGTTAACAGGGAACTATGGCTACACCTTC.

The gene calls are TRBV13 and TRBJ1-1, with 8 bases fitting TRBD1. This CDR3 is 13 amino acids long. V was clipped by 4 bases and J by 5 bases; unmatched bases: 3. Per germline, CDR1 PRHDT and CDR2 FYEKMQ (reference sequence). This CDR3 is CASSSQGATEAFF. As DNA, the CDR3 is TGTGCCAGCAGCTCGCAGGGGGCTACTGAAGCTTTCTTT.

J is TRBJ2-7 and V is TRBV4-1; the D gene is possibly TRBD2 (6 bases). V was trimmed by 1 base and J by 2 bases, leaving 12 bases between them. Germline V gives CDR1 MGHRA, CDR2 YSYEKL. This CDR3 region has 15 residues. CDR3 nucleotides: TGCGCCAGCAGCCAAGGTTCTAGCGTGACCTACGAGCAGTACTTC. Translation: CASSQGSSVTYEQYF.